The 25 T cell receptor beta chains in this list originate from one sample, sequenced in a study of CD8 T cells in Susac syndrome. When the RNA was reverse transcribed, random hexamers were used with an input of roughly 0.45 to 1 ug. TCRdb redid the calling of the immunoSEQ multiplex PCR reads with MiXCR, one entry per CDR3 protein. The sample records some 180,000 distinct CDR3 sequences, about 94% being singletons. Sequencing was done on a sample of CD4+ T cells from PBMCs. These receptors were collected from a human donor in good health.

The chain links TRBV7-2 to TRBJ2-1; no firm D call. Germline CDR1 is SGHTA and CDR2 is FQGNSA. The CDR3 length is 12 residues. V was shortened by 4 bases and J by 11 bases, with 12 bases between the two germline ends. CDR3 loop: CASSSTGRKQFF. For the CDR3, the DNA is TGTGCCAGCAGCTCGACTGGGCGGAAGCAGTTCTTC.

The chain carries TRBV19 and TRBJ1-5, with D unresolved. Trimming left V 4 bases short and J 11 bases short, with 18 bases between. The germline V gene encodes CDR1 LNHDA and CDR2 SQIVND (reference sequence). The CDR3 consists of 14 residues. DNA for the CDR3: TGTGCCAGTAGTAAAGGGCGAAAACTGGTGACCCAGCATTTT. Amino acid sequence: CASSKGRKLVTQHF.

The sample holds one count of this clonotype. The V and J genes are TRBV4-2 and TRBJ2-3; maybe TRBD2 (5 bases). CDR1 LGHNA and CDR2 YNFKEQ come from the germline V gene. CDR3 length: 12 amino acids. V was cut by 0 bases and J by 10 bases, with 8 bases left in between. CDR3 DNA sequence: TGTGCCAGCAGCCAAGACGGGGTCGCGCAGTATTTT. Residues: CASSQDGVAQYF.

The DNA for the CDR3 is TGTGCCAGCAGGAGCAGGGGTTACGAGCAGTACTTC. It specifies CASRSRGYEQYF. V is TRBV3-1 and J is TRBJ2-7, with D perhaps TRBD1 (6 bases). Deletions cut 6 bases from V and 4 bases from J, with 10 bases between. CDR3 size: 12 residues. Germline V gives CDR1 LGHDT, CDR2 YNNKEL (reference sequence).

The chain joins TRBV30 to TRBJ2-1; weak D call: TRBD2 (5 bases). Germline V lookup: CDR1 GTSNPN, CDR2 SVGIG (reference sequence). This CDR3 is built from 14 residues. V gave up 7 bases and J gave up 0 bases, with 13 bases separating them. The CDR3 here is CAFGRRSSYNEQFF. The CDR3 DNA reads TGTGCCTTCGGGCGGAGGAGCTCCTACAATGAGCAGTTCTTC.

The V call is TRBV29-1, the J call TRBJ2-6; D unclear. CDR1 and CDR2 from the germline V gene are SQVTM and ANQGSEA. V lost 7 bases, J lost 0 bases, and 7 bases lay in between. The CDR3 totals 13 residues. The CDR3 sequence is CSAKASGANVLTF. CDR3 nucleotides: TGCAGCGCGAAAGCCTCTGGGGCCAACGTCCTGACTTTC.

V usage is TRBV12-3 or TRBV12-4 and J usage is TRBJ2-4, with TRBD2 as a possible D gene (5 bases). The CDR3 contains 13 residues. V was shortened by 6 bases and J by 7 bases, with 13 bases between the two germline ends. DNA of the CDR3: TGTGCCAGCAGCACAGCGGAGAGGAACATTCAGTACTTC. It yields the protein CASSTAERNIQYF.

This chain links TRBV6-2 or TRBV6-3 with TRBJ2-1; 12 nucleotides agree with TRBD2. The CDR3 spans 19 residues. Germline trimming cut 4 bases from V and 0 bases from J; bases unmatched to any gene: 10. Germline-derived CDR1 and CDR2 are MNHEY and SVGEGT. DNA for the CDR3: TGTGCCAGCAGTTCCCGGAGGGGACTAGCGGGTAGCTCCTACAATGAGCAGTTCTTC. Translated, it gives CASSSRRGLAGSSYNEQFF.

V is TRBV27 and J is TRBJ2-7, with 10 positions matching TRBD1. Germline CDR1 and CDR2: MNHEY and SMNVEV (reference sequence). J lost 8 bases, V lost 5 bases, and 12 bases had no gene match. The CDR3 consists of 15 residues. In nucleotides, the CDR3 is TGTGCCAGCAGTCGCCAGGGGGGACAGGGGAGTAAGCAGTACTTC. It yields the protein CASSRQGGQGSKQYF.

The chain links TRBV7-9 to TRBJ2-5; the D gene is possibly TRBD2 (6 bases). The V gene's germline CDR1 is SEHNR and CDR2 FQNEAQ (reference sequence). With 4 bases removed from V and 0 bases from J, the gap between germline ends came to 9 bases. The CDR3 extends over 14 amino acids. CDR3 region: CASSYLAHQETQYF. The CDR3 nucleotides are TGTGCCAGCAGCTATCTAGCGCACCAAGAGACCCAGTACTTC.

The rearrangement uses TRBV5-6 and TRBJ1-1; no definite D call. The germline CDR1 and CDR2 sequences are SGHDT and YYEEEE. Trimming pared 0 bases from V and 5 bases from J, leaving 14 bases between. This CDR3 has 15 residues. The CDR3 loop reads CASSLVLSGRTEAFF. For the CDR3, the DNA is TGTGCCAGCAGCTTGGTTCTCTCCGGAAGGACTGAAGCTTTCTTT.

J is TRBJ2-5 and V is TRBV15; the D gene is possibly TRBD2 (5 bases). This CDR3 comprises 11 residues. V lost 0 bases, J lost 11 bases, and 7 bases lay in between. Germline CDR1 and CDR2: LNHNV and YYDKDF (reference sequence). For the CDR3, the DNA is TGTGCCACCAGCAGAGATGGACTGCAGTACTTC. It specifies CATSRDGLQYF.

V usage is TRBV3-1 and J usage is TRBJ2-1, with a possible D match to TRBD1 (6 bases). Germline CDR1 reads LGHDT; CDR2 reads YNNKEL (reference sequence). The CDR3 is 11 amino acids. V was cut by 8 bases and J by 9 bases, with 11 bases left in between. Here the CDR3 reads CASSQGGEQFF. The CDR3 nucleotides read TGTGCCAGCTCACAGGGTGGTGAGCAGTTCTTC.

A single count supports this clonotype. This chain links TRBV7-6 with TRBJ2-7; TRBD2 agrees at 13 bases. In germline, CDR1 is SGHVS, CDR2 FNYEAQ. The CDR3 sequence is 16 residues long. Unmatched junction bases numbered 2, after V lost 1 base and J lost 2 bases. CDR3 sequence: CASSLGGLAGAYEQYF. The DNA of the CDR3 is TGTGCCAGCAGCTTAGGAGGACTAGCGGGGGCCTACGAGCAGTACTTC.

This sequence joins TRBV6-1 and TRBJ2-1; D is perhaps TRBD2 (5 bases). The CDR3 length is 17 residues. Germline assignment: CDR1 MNHNS and CDR2 SASEGT. V was shortened by 6 bases and J by 7 bases, with 25 bases between the two germline ends. The CDR3 protein is CASSPIPGGGVQNEQFF. The CDR3 bases are TGTGCCAGCAGCCCTATCCCGGGCGGAGGAGTACAGAATGAGCAGTTCTTC.

This chain joins TRBV9 and TRBJ2-3, with D unresolved. This CDR3 contains 12 residues. V was trimmed by 0 bases and J by 6 bases, leaving 5 bases between them. Germline values: CDR1 SGDLS, CDR2 YYNGEE. CDR3 in DNA: TGTGCCAGCAGCGTAGAGGAGGATACGCAGTATTTT. Protein product: CASSVEEDTQYF.

This clonotype was seen just once. This chain links TRBV2 with TRBJ2-1, with 10 bases fitting TRBD2. The V and J ends lost 2 bases and 5 bases, in that order; junction bases with no gene match: 6. The CDR3 is 16 residues long. CDR1 is SNHLY, CDR2 FYNNEI, per germline. CDR3 in amino acids: CASSETNSGRNNEQFF. The CDR3 coding sequence is TGTGCCAGCAGTGAAACAAATAGCGGGAGGAACAATGAGCAGTTCTTC.

The rearrangement uses TRBV7-8 and TRBJ2-5, with TRBD1 matching over 7 bases. This CDR3 comprises 15 residues. Unmatched junction bases numbered 7, after V lost 1 base and J lost 5 bases. From germline, CDR1 is SGHVS and CDR2 FQNEAQ. The CDR3 sequence: CASSLGEQGLETQYF. The CDR3 DNA follows: TGTGCCAGCAGCTTAGGGGAACAGGGGCTTGAGACCCAGTACTTC.

The V call is TRBV2, the J call TRBJ1-1, with D hard to call. Per the germline V gene, CDR1 is SNHLY and CDR2 is FYNNEI. The germline V and J ends were trimmed by 4 bases and 5 bases, with 11 bases remaining between them. The CDR3 contains 13 residues. CDR3 in DNA: TGTGCCAGCAGTGCGCCGCAAGGAACTGAAGCTTTCTTT. Residues: CASSAPQGTEAFF.

The chain uses TRBV6-4 and TRBJ1-2; no clear D. Trimming removed 0 bases at V and 5 bases at J, with 7 bases between. The CDR3 length is 13 residues. The germline gives CDR1 MRHNA, CDR2 SNTAGT. The CDR3 loop is CASSDSQRYGYTF. DNA of the CDR3: TGTGCCAGCAGTGACTCTCAGCGGTATGGCTACACCTTC.

The rearrangement uses TRBV28 and TRBJ2-5; D tentatively fits TRBD1 or TRBD2 (5 bases each). This CDR3 spans 12 amino acids. In germline, CDR1 is MDHEN, CDR2 SYDVKM. The V and J ends lost 8 bases and 5 bases respectively, with 12 bases between them. CDR3 bases: TGTGCCAGCGTTGATTGGGGGGAGACCCAGTACTTC. Encoded protein: CASVDWGETQYF.

This chain uses TRBV20-1 with TRBJ2-7, with TRBD1 as a possible D gene (6 bases). In germline, CDR1 is DFQATT, CDR2 SNEGSKA (reference sequence). V was trimmed by 6 bases and J by 5 bases, leaving 23 bases between them. The CDR3 spans 15 residues. CDR3 region: CSARGAAPHRDEQYF. Written as DNA, the CDR3 is TGCAGTGCCCGAGGGGCAGCCCCTCACAGGGACGAGCAGTACTTC.

The DNA of the CDR3 is TGTGCCAGTAGTCCCCCAGCCGCGGCCAATGAGCAGTTCTTC. This sequence encodes CASSPPAAANEQFF. The chain has TRBV19 and TRBJ2-1; D gene ambiguous. The CDR3 is 14 residues long. CDR1 is LNHDA and CDR2 is SQIVND in the germline V gene (reference sequence). With 5 bases removed from V and 6 bases from J, the gap between germline ends came to 14 bases. Drawing the rest from reference TRBV19 and TRBJ2-1, the complete variable domain is DGGITQSPKYLFRKEGQNVTLSCEQNLNHDAMYWYRQDPGQGLRLIYYSQIVNDFQKGDIAEGYSVSREKKESFPLTVTSAQKNPTAFYLCASSPPAAANEQFFGPGTRLTVL.

The chain recombines TRBV20-1 with TRBJ1-5; the D gene is possibly TRBD1 (5 bases). The CDR3 totals 17 residues. Germline V gene sequence: CDR1 DFQATT, CDR2 SNEGSKA (reference sequence). With 0 bases removed from V and 6 bases from J, the gap between germline ends came to 21 bases. CDR3 protein: CSARDQGRGPPSQPQHF. CDR3 coding DNA: TGCAGTGCTAGAGATCAAGGACGGGGACCCCCTAGTCAGCCCCAGCATTTT.

J is TRBJ2-1 and V is TRBV18; 8 positions match TRBD2. CDR1 and CDR2 from the germline V gene are KGHSH and LQKENI. J lost 2 bases, V lost 3 bases, and 6 bases had no gene match. The CDR3 contains 16 residues. This chain's CDR3 is CASSPDRAGAYNEQFF. In DNA form, the CDR3 reads TGTGCCAGCTCACCCGACCGAGCGGGAGCCTACAATGAGCAGTTCTTC. Drawing the rest from reference TRBV18 and TRBJ2-1, the complete variable domain is NAGVMQNPRHLVRRRGQEARLRCSPMKGHSHVYWYRQLPEEGLKFMVYLQKENIIDESGMPKERFSAEFPKEGPSILRIQQVVRGDSAAYFCASSPDRAGAYNEQFFGPGTRLTVL.